These 21 T cell receptor beta chains originate from one sample sequenced in a study of blood T cells in healthy people across ages (dated by TCRdb to between 2014 and 2016). Library generation was performed with 5' RACE. TCRdb names Illumina HiSeq 2500 as the instrument used. The second PCR ran for about 6 to 12 cycles and used a J-beta primer mix along with a sample-barcoded 5' primer. TCRdb trimmed public reads at Q25 via fastp, called clones via MiXCR and kept in-frame beta chains. Records with the same CDR3 protein are collapsed into one entry carrying the most frequent genes and DNA. The sample profile shows under 750,000 distinct CDR3 sequences; under 55% of them were found once. The ten largest clones capture under 30% of the sample. Sequenced: blood. Every receptor here comes from a man at least 80 years old in good health.

This clonotype was observed a few times. V usage is TRBV7-2 and J usage is TRBJ2-6; TRBD1 matches at 8 bases. The V and J ends lost 5 bases and 0 bases, in that order; junction bases with no gene match: 9. Germline V CDR1 and CDR2: SGHTA, FQGNSA. This CDR3 is built from 18 residues. The CDR3 DNA reads TGTGCCAGCAGCGGGTGGGACAGGTCCTACTCTGGGGCCAACGTCCTGACTTTC. Residues: CASSGWDRSYSGANVLTF. The entire variable domain, with the rest obtained from reference TRBV7-2 and TRBJ2-6, is as follows: GAGVSQSPSNKVTEKGKDVELRCDPISGHTALYWYRQSLGQGLEFLIYFQGNSAPDKSGLPSDRFSAERTGGSVSTLTIQRTQQEDSAVYLCASSGWDRSYSGANVLTFGAGSRLTVL.

This clonotype was picked up a small number of times. This chain links TRBV20-1 with TRBJ2-5; D not resolved. Germline V lookup: CDR1 DFQATT, CDR2 SNEGSKA (reference sequence). V shed 4 bases and J shed 3 bases, with 12 bases lying between them. This CDR3 comprises 13 residues. The CDR3 region is CSAKPGREETQYF. CDR3 DNA sequence: TGCAGTGCTAAACCGGGTAGGGAAGAGACCCAGTACTTC.

This clonotype was found a few times. This chain uses TRBV15 with TRBJ2-5; TRBD2 is a possible D gene (5 bases). Germline-derived CDR1 and CDR2 are LNHNV and YYDKDF (reference sequence). Trimming shortened V by 0 bases and J by 5 bases, and 13 bases separated the two germline ends. CDR3 length equals 15 residues. The CDR3: CATSRDSSSWETQYF. CDR3 coding DNA: TGTGCCACCAGCAGAGATTCGTCTAGCTGGGAGACCCAGTACTTC.

This chain connects TRBV18 to TRBJ1-1, with a tentative D call TRBD1 (6 bases). V was cut by 6 bases and J by 7 bases, with 9 bases left in between. Germline lookup yields CDR1 KGHSH and CDR2 LQKENI. This CDR3 spans 11 amino acids. CDR3 in DNA: TGTGCCAGCTCCCGACAGGATGAAGCTTTCTTT. It translates to CASSRQDEAFF.

This clonotype has a count of ten or more. The chain recombines TRBV6-5 with TRBJ1-2; 9 positions agree with TRBD1. Germline V gene sequence: CDR1 MNHEY, CDR2 SVGAGI. This CDR3 spans 13 amino acids. The CDR3 is CLTGGNSNYGYTF. The CDR3 nucleotides are TGTTTGACAGGGGGGAACTCGAACTATGGCTACACCTTC.

This clonotype was recorded many times. This chain uses TRBV7-9 with TRBJ2-7; D unclear. The V end lost 1 base, the J end lost 5 bases, and 6 bases lay between the germline ends. CDR1 and CDR2 (germline): SEHNR, FQNEAQ (reference sequence). This CDR3 region has 12 residues. For the CDR3, the DNA is TGTGCCAGCAGCTTAGTTGGTAACGAGCAGTACTTC. Amino acid sequence: CASSLVGNEQYF. Drawing the rest from reference TRBV7-9 and TRBJ2-7, the complete variable domain is DTGVSQNPRHKITKRGQNVTFRCDPISEHNRLYWYRQTLGQGPEFLTYFQNEAQLEKSRLLSDRFSAERPKGSFSTLEIQRTEQGDSAMYLCASSLVGNEQYFGPGTRLTVT.

The V gene is TRBV6-2 or TRBV6-3, the J gene TRBJ2-7; the match to TRBD2 covers 9 bases. CDR1 MNHEY and CDR2 SVGEGT come from the germline V gene. With V trimmed by 3 bases and J by 5 bases, 8 bases remained unmatched. The CDR3 length is 15 residues. CDR3 DNA sequence: TGTGCCAGCAGTTATTTGGGGACTAGCAGTGACGAGCAGTACTTC. This gives the protein CASSYLGTSSDEQYF.

This chain joins TRBV10-3 and TRBJ2-7; tentatively, D is TRBD1 (5 bases). The germline CDR1 and CDR2 sequences are ENHRY and SYGVKD. This CDR3 has 13 residues. The V and J ends lost 3 bases and 6 bases respectively, with 12 bases between them. CDR3 sequence reads: CAISDVQGGEQYF. The DNA for the CDR3 is TGTGCCATCAGTGACGTGCAGGGCGGCGAGCAGTACTTC.

This clonotype has a handful of counts. The V gene is TRBV7-9, the J gene TRBJ2-1; 14 nucleotides line up with TRBD2. V lost 8 bases and J lost 8; bases outside the gene matches: 14. The CDR3 covers 17 residues. Germline V gene sequence: CDR1 SEHNR, CDR2 FQNEAQ (reference sequence). The CDR3 nucleotides are TGTGCCAGCTCAGGGAGACTAGCGGGGGGGGCCGGAGATGAGCAGTTCTTC. It is translated as CASSGRLAGGAGDEQFF.

The chain employs TRBV29-1 and TRBJ2-2; D gene uncertain. V was cut by 4 bases and J by 4 bases, with 7 bases left in between. This CDR3 contains 12 residues. Germline V lookup: CDR1 SQVTM, CDR2 ANQGSEA. CDR3 protein: CSVAPTTGELFF. In DNA, the CDR3 is TGCAGCGTTGCCCCCACCACCGGGGAGCTGTTTTTT.

This chain links TRBV12-3 or TRBV12-4 with TRBJ1-6; tentative D call: TRBD1 (5 bases). There are 13 residues in the CDR3. Trimming cost V 6 bases and J 10 bases, with 13 bases left between them. CDR3 protein: CASSDSGRSPLHF. The DNA for the CDR3 is TGTGCCAGCAGCGACAGCGGACGGTCACCCCTCCACTTT.

This chain joins TRBV29-1 and TRBJ2-1; D call uncertain. The CDR3 sequence is 11 residues long. The V and J ends lost 4 bases and 4 bases respectively, with 5 bases between them. Germline CDR1 is SQVTM and CDR2 is ANQGSEA. The CDR3 nucleotides read TGCAGCGTTGTACCTTACAATGAGCAGTTCTTC. Its protein is CSVVPYNEQFF.

Ten or more counts support this clonotype. The chain combines TRBV6-5 with TRBJ2-2; 11 bases match TRBD1. V was pared by 11 bases and J by 7 bases, with 12 bases of the junction left unmatched. The CDR3 has 15 amino acids. Per germline, CDR1 MNHEY and CDR2 SVGAGI. Here the CDR3 DNA reads TGTGCCCTTGTCCGGGACAGGGGGTTCAGCGGGGAGCTGTTTTTT. This codes for CALVRDRGFSGELFF.

This chain uses TRBV12-3 or TRBV12-4 with TRBJ1-5, with D unclear. V was clipped by 1 base and J by 5 bases, with 12 bases between them. The CDR3 length is 15 residues. CDR3 coding DNA: TGTGCCAGCAGTTTAGATAGGGTCTTAGATCAGCCCCAGCATTTT. Translation: CASSLDRVLDQPQHF.

At least ten counts were recorded for this clonotype. This chain joins TRBV6-5 and TRBJ1-1; D gene uncertain. V lost 7 bases, J lost 7 bases, and 10 bases lay in between. CDR1 MNHEY and CDR2 SVGAGI come from the germline V gene. The CDR3 spans 11 residues. This CDR3 is CASTSRSEAFF. The DNA for the CDR3 is TGTGCCAGCACCTCCAGAAGTGAAGCTTTCTTT.

In its sample, this clonotype was seen a few times. V gene TRBV4-3 combines with J gene TRBJ2-1, with TRBD1 identical over 9 bases. The CDR3 runs to 16 residues. The V gene end was trimmed by 3 bases and the J gene end by 0 bases; junction bases not matched to a gene: 3. CDR1 and CDR2 from the germline V gene are LGHNA and YSLEER. CDR3 protein: CASSQTGGGSYNEQFF. In DNA form, the CDR3 reads TGCGCCAGCAGCCAGACAGGGGGTGGCTCCTACAATGAGCAGTTCTTC.

This chain links TRBV28 with TRBJ2-1; possibly TRBD1 or TRBD2 for D (6 bases each). The CDR3 is made up of 16 amino acids. Trimming took off 5 bases at V and 0 bases at J, with 14 bases between the two ends. Germline V CDR1 and CDR2: MDHEN, SYDVKM. CDR3 nucleotide sequence: TGTGCCAGCAGTCACTCGGGGGCTAGCTCCTACAATGAGCAGTTCTTC. Translating it yields CASSHSGASSYNEQFF.

This clonotype was seen a few times. This chain connects TRBV20-1 to TRBJ2-3; maybe TRBD1 (5 bases). Germline CDR1 reads DFQATT; CDR2 reads SNEGSKA (reference sequence). V dropped 3 bases and J dropped 2 bases, with 15 bases sitting between them. The CDR3 runs 15 residues. As DNA, the CDR3 is TGCAGTGCTAGGAGCAGGCAGGGTGACACAGATACGCAGTATTTT. It specifies CSARSRQGDTDTQYF.

The chain is built from TRBV4-1 and TRBJ2-1; TRBD2 aligns across 10 bases. J was trimmed by 9 bases and V by 1 base; bases with no gene match: 9. The CDR3 is 16 amino acids. Germline-derived CDR1 and CDR2 are MGHRA and YSYEKL. CDR3 residues: CASSQASSGGAVEQFF. The CDR3 region has the DNA TGCGCCAGCAGCCAAGCATCAAGCGGGGGGGCGGTTGAGCAGTTCTTC.

The rearrangement joins TRBV6-2 or TRBV6-3 to TRBJ1-6, with 7 bases matching TRBD1. This CDR3 has 15 residues. Trimming at V came to 0 bases and at J to 6 bases, leaving 2 bases not matched to a gene. Germline values: CDR1 MNHEY, CDR2 SVGEGT. The CDR3 here is CASSYSSGGNSPLHF. The CDR3 bases are TGTGCCAGCAGTTACTCCTCAGGGGGTAATTCACCCCTCCACTTT.

In its sample, this clonotype was seen a few times. The chain couples TRBV7-9 to TRBJ1-5, with D possibly matching TRBD1 (5 bases). The CDR3 totals 13 residues. Per the germline V gene, CDR1 is SEHNR and CDR2 is FQNEAQ (reference sequence). V lost 3 bases to trimming and J lost 6 bases, with 9 bases between them. CDR3 sequence reads: CASSLSGGQPQHF. The CDR3 nucleotides are TGTGCCAGCAGCTTGTCGGGGGGTCAGCCCCAGCATTTT. Using reference TRBV7-9 and TRBJ1-5 for the parts outside the CDR3, the full variable domain is DTGVSQNPRHKITKRGQNVTFRCDPISEHNRLYWYRQTLGQGPEFLTYFQNEAQLEKSRLLSDRFSAERPKGSFSTLEIQRTEQGDSAMYLCASSLSGGQPQHFGDGTRLSIL.